The 13 T cell receptor beta chains below were found in one sample sequenced in a study of blood T cell repertoires in COVID-19 (dated by TCRdb to the early 2020s). The library was prepared using the immunoSEQ multiplex PCR assay. TCRdb holds this immuneACCESS table with in-frame rearrangements only. Some clones are missing; in checked studies, unresolved V genes explain under half, and the rest has no known cause. The sample table lists around 100,000 clones, roughly four fifths of them with a count of one. Clones ranked in the top ten supply 24% of the sample. Sequencing input: peripheral blood. These receptors were collected from a human donor in a cohort sampled during active COVID-19.

The chain couples TRBV6-2 or TRBV6-3 to TRBJ2-1; D remains ambiguous. This CDR3 spans 12 amino acids. In germline, CDR1 is MNHEY, CDR2 SVGEGT. The ends were cut back, 2 bases at V and 9 bases at J, with 8 bases in the middle. Written as DNA, the CDR3 is TGTGCCAGCAGTTACCCCAGGCCTGAGCAGTTCTTC. It translates to CASSYPRPEQFF.

The chain recombines TRBV12-3 or TRBV12-4 with TRBJ2-5; D not resolved. The CDR3 runs 11 residues. V shed 2 bases and J shed 10 bases, with 8 bases lying between them. This CDR3 is CASSLMARQYF. The CDR3 bases are TGTGCCAGCAGTTTAATGGCCCGCCAGTACTTC.

The rearrangement uses TRBV28 and TRBJ2-5; weak D call: TRBD2 (5 bases). Germline loops: CDR1 MDHEN, CDR2 SYDVKM. The CDR3 totals 15 residues. V dropped 2 bases and J dropped 5 bases, with 15 bases sitting between them. CDR3 sequence (DNA): TGTGCCAGCAGTTTAGAGACACTAGTAGGGGAGACCCAGTACTTC. It codes for CASSLETLVGETQYF.

This clone appeared a single time. This sequence joins TRBV7-8 and TRBJ1-5; TRBD1 matches 9 bases. The length of the CDR3 is 15 residues. V shed 5 bases and J 7 bases; nucleotides not matched to a gene: 9. The germline V gene encodes CDR1 SGHVS and CDR2 FQNEAQ. DNA of the CDR3: TGTGCCAGCAGCATTGGACAGGGGAACTCCCAGCCCCAGCATTTT. This gives the protein CASSIGQGNSQPQHF.

The chain recombines TRBV29-1 with TRBJ1-1; D remains ambiguous. V was cut by 3 bases and J by 8 bases, with 13 bases left in between. Germline V gene sequence: CDR1 SQVTM, CDR2 ANQGSEA. This CDR3 is 12 amino acids long. CDR3 coding DNA: TGCAGCGTTGAGTCGGGTGACCGCGAAGCTTTCTTT. It is translated as CSVESGDREAFF.

The chain has TRBV29-1 and TRBJ1-1, with a possible D match to TRBD1 (5 bases). The CDR3 consists of 13 residues. Germline V gene lookup returns CDR1 SQVTM and CDR2 ANQGSEA. Deletions cut 2 bases from V and 1 base from J, with 8 bases between. As DNA, the CDR3 is TGCAGCGTTGAACTGGGGCCGAACACTGAAGCTTTCTTT. This gives the protein CSVELGPNTEAFF.

The gene calls are TRBV10-3 and TRBJ2-3; 7 nucleotides match TRBD2. Germline CDR1 ENHRY, CDR2 SYGVKD. With 3 bases clipped from V and 1 base from J, the junction kept 4 bases outside the gene matches. The CDR3 consists of 15 residues. CDR3 in amino acids: CAISDSGPGTDTQYF. CDR3 sequence (DNA): TGTGCCATCAGTGATAGCGGGCCGGGCACAGATACGCAGTATTTT.

This chain links TRBV20-1 with TRBJ1-1; D is uncertain. V was trimmed by 4 bases and J by 1 base, leaving 4 bases between them. The CDR3 runs to 11 residues. The germline CDR1 and CDR2 sequences are DFQATT and SNEGSKA (reference sequence). This CDR3 reads CSANQNTEAFF. The CDR3 DNA sequence: TGCAGTGCTAATCAGAACACTGAAGCTTTCTTT.

By share, this clone ranks as medium-sized. The genes are TRBV5-6 and TRBJ2-1; 7 bases map to TRBD2. V lost 4 bases to trimming and J lost 5 bases; unmatched junction nucleotides: 6. CDR1 and CDR2 from the germline V gene are SGHDT and YYEEEE. The CDR3 contains 14 residues. The CDR3 sequence is CASSGGLNDNEQFF. The CDR3 DNA reads TGTGCCAGCAGCGGGGGACTAAATGACAATGAGCAGTTCTTC.

V and J are TRBV19 and TRBJ1-5, with 9 bases matching TRBD1. Germline V lookup: CDR1 LNHDA, CDR2 SQIVND (reference sequence). V was pared by 8 bases and J by 1 base, with 6 bases of the junction left unmatched. The CDR3 length is 15 residues. This CDR3 reads CASRTGVGSNQPQHF. The CDR3, as DNA: TGTGCCAGTCGGACAGGGGTGGGGAGCAATCAGCCCCAGCATTTT.

This clone was seen a single time. The genes are TRBV5-6 and TRBJ2-5; D may be TRBD1 (6 bases). This CDR3 comprises 16 residues. V gave up 1 base and J gave up 2 bases, with 15 bases separating them. Per germline, CDR1 SGHDT and CDR2 YYEEEE. The CDR3 coding sequence is TGTGCCAGCAGCTTGTATGGACAGCCGAGTCAAGAGACCCAGTACTTC. Amino acids: CASSLYGQPSQETQYF.

In its sample, this clone was seen once. J is TRBJ1-1 and V is TRBV20-1, with a possible D match to TRBD1 (6 bases). The CDR3 spans 11 residues. Looked up from germline, CDR1 is DFQATT and CDR2 is SNEGSKA (reference sequence). Trimming pared 4 bases from V and 6 bases from J, leaving 9 bases between. This CDR3 is CSANRAAEAFF. CDR3 DNA sequence: TGCAGTGCTAACAGGGCGGCTGAAGCTTTCTTT.

J is TRBJ1-2 and V is TRBV11-2; D might be TRBD1 (6 bases). This CDR3 spans 14 amino acids. Germline CDR1 and CDR2: SGHAT and FQNNGV. Trimming pared 4 bases from V and 7 bases from J, leaving 16 bases between. The CDR3 sequence is CASSSTGHSTGYTF. Written as DNA, the CDR3 is TGTGCCAGCAGCTCGACAGGTCATTCCACTGGCTACACCTTC.